The 22 T cell receptor beta chains below come from one sample, sequenced in a study of T cells in Graves' hyperthyroidism and ophthalmopathy. What was amplified from RNA transcripts were TCR beta CDR3 regions. The HTBI primer set served for first-round RT-PCR of the TCR CDR3. TCRdb re-called the multiplex PCR reads with MiXCR, one entry per CDR3 protein. There are about 480,000 distinct CDR3 sequences in the sample; 13% to 15% occur only once, and 17% lies in the top ten. Sequences were obtained from blood. These receptors all stem from a woman under 30 with Graves' hyperthyroidism.

The J gene is TRBJ1-5, the V gene TRBV20-1, with unresolved D. V was shortened by 6 bases and J by 5 bases, with 20 bases between the two germline ends. The CDR3 spans 15 residues. Germline-derived CDR1 and CDR2 are DFQATT and SNEGSKA (reference sequence). CDR3 nucleotide sequence: TGCAGTGCCATCACTCCAGGAATGGGGTATCAGCCCCAGCATTTT. This translates into CSAITPGMGYQPQHF.

The rearrangement links TRBV9 to TRBJ2-2, with TRBD1 as a possible D gene (6 bases). V lost 0 bases and J 6 bases, leaving 18 bases between the germline ends. CDR3 size: 17 residues. The germline gives CDR1 SGDLS, CDR2 YYNGEE. The CDR3 loop reads CASSVEGGTAVAGELFF. CDR3 in DNA: TGTGCCAGCAGCGTAGAAGGGGGAACAGCGGTCGCCGGGGAGCTGTTTTTT.

In its sample, this clonotype was seen many times. The J gene is TRBJ2-1, the V gene TRBV10-3; TRBD1 matches at 8 bases. This CDR3 region has 19 residues. The germline CDR1 and CDR2 sequences are ENHRY and SYGVKD. V was clipped by 4 bases and J by 4 bases; unmatched bases: 18. The CDR3 protein is CAISAKDTSGGGQYNEQFF. DNA for the CDR3: TGTGCCATCAGTGCCAAAGACACATCAGGGGGCGGACAGTACAATGAGCAGTTCTTC.

The gene calls are TRBV20-1 and TRBJ2-1; D gene uncertain. V lost 2 bases and J 0 bases, leaving 8 bases between the germline ends. Per the germline V gene, CDR1 is DFQATT and CDR2 is SNEGSKA (reference sequence). The CDR3 runs 14 residues. CDR3 protein: CSARSLSSYNEQFF. The CDR3 DNA reads as TGCAGTGCTAGATCGCTGAGCTCCTACAATGAGCAGTTCTTC.

This clonotype showed up many times. This chain links TRBV12-3 or TRBV12-4 with TRBJ2-5; TRBD1 matches 7 bases. Trimming removed 5 bases from V and 3 bases from J; junction bases left unmatched: 6. The CDR3 has 14 residues. The chain's CDR3 is CASSGDRDKETQYF. The CDR3 nucleotides are TGTGCCAGCAGTGGCGACAGGGACAAAGAGACCCAGTACTTC.

This clonotype was counted ten times or more. V is TRBV3-1 and J is TRBJ1-3; D unresolved. CDR3 length: 13 residues. With 7 bases removed from V and 0 bases from J, the gap between germline ends came to 7 bases. CDR1 and CDR2 (germline): LGHDT, YNNKEL (reference sequence). CDR3 in DNA: TGTGCCAGCAATAGCGGCTCTGGAAACACCATATATTTT. Protein product: CASNSGSGNTIYF.

This clonotype was seen at least ten times. The V call is TRBV20-1, the J call TRBJ1-1; D ambiguous. There are 14 residues in the CDR3. Germline loops: CDR1 DFQATT, CDR2 SNEGSKA (reference sequence). V lost 5 bases and J lost 4, with 17 bases in between. The chain's CDR3 is CSASPSSRGTEAFF. DNA of the CDR3: TGCAGTGCTTCTCCCTCTAGCCGGGGCACTGAAGCTTTCTTT.

This clonotype was seen at least ten times. The rearrangement uses TRBV3-1 and TRBJ2-3; D ambiguous. Trimming took 1 base from V and 9 from J, leaving 11 bases between them. CDR3 length equals 13 residues. Germline V gives CDR1 LGHDT, CDR2 YNNKEL (reference sequence). In DNA form, the CDR3 reads TGTGCCAGCAGCCAAGGGGCTCTAGAGACGCAGTATTTT. It encodes CASSQGALETQYF.

This clonotype was detected only a few times. This chain uses TRBV12-3 or TRBV12-4 with TRBJ1-1; D is unclear. The CDR3 has 15 amino acids. Between the trimmed V and J ends, which lost 2 bases and 11 bases, there was a span of 21 bases. This chain's CDR3 is CASSLIAGSLSRAFF. In DNA, the CDR3 is TGTGCCAGCAGTTTAATCGCGGGGAGTTTATCAAGGGCTTTCTTT.

This clonotype has a count of ten or more. This chain connects TRBV7-3 to TRBJ2-1; 7 bases map to TRBD2. V shed 4 bases, J shed 11 bases, and the junction held 2 bases outside the gene matches. The germline V gene has CDR1 SGHTA and CDR2 FQGTGA. This CDR3 is built from 11 residues. The CDR3 DNA sequence: TGTGCCAGCAGCTCCGGGACTAAGCAGTTCTTC. This sequence encodes CASSSGTKQFF.

This clonotype was counted only a few times. An end of the junction differs from the germline gene, which may be a read error. The chain links TRBV9 to TRBJ1-4, with 7 bases matching TRBD1. There are 13 residues in the CDR3. Germline lookup yields CDR1 SGDLS and CDR2 YYNGEE. DNA for the CDR3: TGTGCCGGCAGCGGTACAGGGGTTGAAAAACTGTTTTTT. It specifies CAGSGTGVEKLFF.

Ten or more counts support this clonotype. The gene calls are TRBV2 and TRBJ2-3, with D perhaps matching TRBD2 (5 bases). V lost 6 bases and J 1 base, leaving 14 bases between the germline ends. The CDR3 is 15 amino acids. CDR1 is SNHLY, CDR2 FYNNEI, per germline. In nucleotides, the CDR3 is TGTGCCAGCAGGCATGAGGGTTGGGGCACAGATACGCAGTATTTT. This gives the protein CASRHEGWGTDTQYF.

This clonotype was recorded at least ten times. The J gene is TRBJ1-5, the V gene TRBV24-1, with a possible D match to TRBD1 (5 bases). The CDR3 has 15 residues. V was trimmed by 10 bases and J by 4 bases, leaving 19 bases between them. Germline V gives CDR1 KGHDR, CDR2 SFDVKD. The CDR3 reads CATGGSGGRNQPQHF. The CDR3, as DNA: TGTGCCACAGGCGGGAGCGGGGGTCGGAATCAGCCCCAGCATTTT.

This clonotype has at least ten counts. This chain joins TRBV11-2 and TRBJ2-5, with TRBD2 identical over 11 bases. CDR1 and CDR2 from the germline V gene are SGHAT and FQNNGV. After removal of 5 bases from V and 4 bases from J, the junction contained 6 bases not matched to a gene. The CDR3 sequence is 15 residues long. CDR3 DNA: TGTGCCAGCAGCCTTCTAGCGGGAGGAGTAGAGACCCAGTACTTC. Translated, it gives CASSLLAGGVETQYF. Looking up the rest from reference TRBV11-2 and TRBJ2-5 gives the full variable domain: EAGVAQSPRYKIIEKRQSVAFWCNPISGHATLYWYQQILGQGPKLLIQFQNNGVVDDSQLPKDRFSAERLKGVDSTLKIQPAKLEDSAVYLCASSLLAGGVETQYFGPGTRLLVL.

Ten or more counts support this clonotype. The chain recombines TRBV28 with TRBJ2-3, with D perhaps being TRBD1 or TRBD2 (5 bases each). This CDR3 spans 18 amino acids. In germline, CDR1 is MDHEN, CDR2 SYDVKM. Trimming removed 3 bases at V and 6 bases at J, with 25 bases between. CDR3 amino acids: CASSLVGENYPKGDTQYF. The CDR3 nucleotides read TGTGCCAGCAGTTTGGTCGGGGAAAATTATCCGAAGGGGGATACGCAGTATTTT. Full variable domain (remainder filled in from reference TRBV28 and TRBJ2-3): DVKVTQSSRYLVKRTGEKVFLECVQDMDHENMFWYRQDPGLGLRLIYFSYDVKMKEKGDIPEGYSVSREKKERFSLILESASTNQTSMYLCASSLVGENYPKGDTQYFGPGTRLTVL.

A few counts support this clonotype. The V gene is TRBV7-3, the J gene TRBJ2-3, with 10 positions matching TRBD2. V shed 5 bases and J 0 bases; nucleotides not matched to a gene: 8. The CDR3 runs to 17 residues. The germline V gene has CDR1 SGHTA and CDR2 FQGTGA. The CDR3 loop reads CASSAPGTSDSTDTQYF. The CDR3, as DNA: TGTGCCAGCAGCGCCCCCGGGACTAGCGATAGCACAGATACGCAGTATTTT.

The rearrangement joins TRBV6-1 to TRBJ2-2; D possibly uses TRBD1 or TRBD2 (7 bases each). Germline lookup yields CDR1 MNHNS and CDR2 SASEGT. There are 13 residues in the CDR3. The V end lost 6 bases, the J end lost 6 bases, and 11 bases lay between the germline ends. DNA for the CDR3: TGTGCCAGCAGGGGGGGGACAGCCGGGGAGCTGTTTTTT. Translation: CASRGGTAGELFF.

This clonotype was seen only a few times. The rearrangement uses TRBV30 and TRBJ2-2, with D perhaps matching TRBD1 (5 bases). The CDR3 is made up of 14 amino acids. The germline V and J ends were trimmed by 4 bases and 0 bases, with 9 bases remaining between them. CDR1 GTSNPN and CDR2 SVGIG come from the germline V gene (reference sequence). CDR3 sequence: CAWNRLTNTGELFF. The DNA for the CDR3 is TGTGCCTGGAACAGGTTGACGAACACCGGGGAGCTGTTTTTT.

This clonotype was observed at least ten times. V gene TRBV27 combines with J gene TRBJ2-3; 9 bases match TRBD1. The CDR3 covers 15 residues. Per the germline V gene, CDR1 is MNHEY and CDR2 is SMNVEV (reference sequence). Trimming removed 6 bases from V and 6 bases from J; junction bases left unmatched: 10. The chain's CDR3 is CASRARDRVPDTQYF. The CDR3 DNA is TGTGCCAGCAGGGCCCGGGACAGGGTACCGGATACGCAGTATTTT.

This clonotype was detected only a few times. V usage is TRBV19 and J usage is TRBJ2-3; D not certain. The CDR3 loop spans 15 amino acids. V lost 1 base, J lost 4 bases, and 12 bases lay in between. Germline CDR1 reads LNHDA; CDR2 reads SQIVND (reference sequence). The CDR3 here is CASSIVSLSADTQYF. For the CDR3, the DNA is TGTGCCAGTAGTATAGTATCACTAAGTGCAGATACGCAGTATTTT.

As concerns this clonotype: A read error may account for a junction end that differs from germline. The chain employs TRBV7-3 and TRBJ2-2; D possibly uses TRBD1 or TRBD2 (5 bases each). CDR1 is SGHTA, CDR2 FQGTGA, per germline. This CDR3 region has 12 residues. The CDR3 sequence is CTSRGVTGELFF. Here the CDR3 DNA reads TGTACCAGCAGAGGGGTCACCGGGGAGCTGTTTTTT.

There are many counts of this clonotype. The chain joins TRBV12-3 or TRBV12-4 to TRBJ2-2, with 10 bases fitting TRBD2. CDR3 size: 17 residues. With V trimmed by 6 bases and J by 6 bases, 13 bases remained unmatched. The CDR3 spells CASRRTSGSTSAGELFF. The DNA for the CDR3 is TGTGCCAGCAGGAGGACTAGCGGAAGTACGTCGGCCGGGGAGCTGTTTTTT.